This T cell receptor (beta chain) appears in the sequencing data of a study of Tregs in tolerant kidney transplant recipients. Details on this clone: Its matching antigen is unknown.

General observations from the study: No direct test of biological reproducibility was done here.

Unstimulated regulatory T cells (CD4+CD25+CD127-), CD4+CD25- non-regulatory cells, CD4 and CD8 cells were FACS-sorted from thawed PBMCs. Using immunoSEQ multiplex PCR, the repertoire was profiled, and TCRdb retains in-frame clones only, with some absent. The sample contains 85,000 to 95,000 clones, over 85% of which appear only once. This clonotype was obtained from a human donor in good health. Sequences were obtained from CD8+ T cells from blood.

The CDR3 is CASSGDTYGNTIYF. In nucleotides, the CDR3 is TGTGCCAGTAGTGGGGACACCTATGGAAACACCATATATTTT. This rearrangement joins TRBV19 to TRBJ1-3; TRBD1 might be the D (6 bases). This CDR3 spans 14 amino acids. Between the trimmed V and J ends, which lost 5 bases and 3 bases, there was a span of 11 bases. Germline lookup yields CDR1 LNHDA and CDR2 SQIVND (reference sequence). Using reference TRBV19 and TRBJ1-3 for the parts outside the CDR3, the full variable domain is DGGITQSPKYLFRKEGQNVTLSCEQNLNHDAMYWYRQDPGQGLRLIYYSQIVNDFQKGDIAEGYSVSREKKESFPLTVTSAQKNPTAFYLCASSGDTYGNTIYFGEGSWLTVV.